This T cell receptor (beta chain) originates from a study of T cell responses to AZD1222 COVID-19 vaccine. Overall study results and limits: Spike-specific TCR breadth and depth grew following two AZD1222 doses.

Data came from immunoSEQ multiplex PCR; TCRdb stores just in-frame clones and leaves some out. Among about 130,000 clones listed, about 90% were seen once. On this clone: Antigen specificity is unknown.

This CDR3 has 12 residues. V lost 7 bases and J 7 bases, leaving 11 bases between the germline ends. Germline V gene data show CDR1 as MDHEN and CDR2 as SYDVKM. Here the sequenced sample was peripheral blood, taken on day 0 of AZD1222 vaccination. The chain carries TRBV28 and TRBJ2-1; D is perhaps TRBD2 (6 bases). The clonotype comes from an adult in good health. CDR3: CASIGLANEQFF. CDR3 in DNA: TGTGCCAGCATTGGCCTAGCGAATGAGCAGTTCTTC.